This TCR beta chain was obtained from a study of blood T cell repertoires in COVID-19. The sample holds a few counts of this clone. Germline assignment: CDR1 SGHRS and CDR2 YFSETQ. CDR3 size: 14 residues. The V end lost 0 bases, the J end lost 4 bases, and 7 bases lay between the germline ends. The method was immunoSEQ multiplex PCR; TCRdb's version includes in-frame clones alone and lacks a portion of them. The sample contains about 240,000 clones, about four fifths of which appear only once. The sequence derives from a woman aged 80 or older with COVID-19, enrolled during active disease. Source material: peripheral blood. The rearrangement uses TRBV5-1 and TRBJ1-4; D is unclear. CDR3 region: CASSLGQVNEKLFF. CDR3 bases: TGCGCCAGCAGCTTGGGGCAGGTTAATGAAAAACTGTTTTTT.